These 2 T cell receptor beta chains were all obtained from the same sample, sequenced in a study of T cells and Merkel cell carcinoma outcomes (TCRdb year 2020). The library relied on the immunoSEQ multiplex PCR assay. TCRdb mirrors the immuneACCESS table, restricted to in-frame sequences. Some clones are absent from its copies; in checked studies, under half trace to an unresolved V gene, and the reason for the others is unknown. Present in this sample are around 16,000 clones, roughly 79% of which were seen just once. Roughly 10% of the sample goes to the ten largest clones. Sample: tumor tissue from Merkel cell carcinoma. These receptors were obtained from a human donor with Merkel cell carcinoma.

The V and J genes are TRBV2 and TRBJ2-1; 7 nucleotides agree with TRBD1. The CDR3 runs 14 residues. Germline V gives CDR1 SNHLY, CDR2 FYNNEI. V dropped 4 bases and J dropped 4; count of bases not matched to a gene: 4. The CDR3 loop is CASSGQGEYNEQFF. As DNA, the CDR3 is TGTGCCAGCAGTGGACAGGGAGAATACAATGAGCAGTTCTTC.

By its share, this clone is medium-sized. The chain links TRBV29-1 to TRBJ1-2, with TRBD1 as a possible D gene (6 bases). In germline, CDR1 is SQVTM, CDR2 ANQGSEA. V gave up 1 base and J gave up 6 bases, with 18 bases separating them. This CDR3 region has 15 residues. The CDR3 is CSVEAGAEGFDGYTF. The CDR3 nucleotides are TGCAGCGTTGAAGCGGGGGCGGAGGGATTCGATGGCTACACCTTC. Together with reference TRBV29-1 and TRBJ1-2, the CDR3 gives the full variable domain: SAVISQKPSRDICQRGTSLTIQCQVDSQVTMMFWYRQQPGQSLTLIATANQGSEATYESGFVIDKFPISRPNLTFSTLTVSNMSPEDSSIYLCSVEAGAEGFDGYTFGSGTRLTVV.